The next 25 T cell receptor beta chains were all read from a single sample in a study of CD8+ T cells in alopecia areata. Extraction of RNA preceded its reverse transcription into cDNA, which served as the sequencing template. Using immunoSEQ multiplex PCR, the repertoire was profiled, and TCRdb retains in-frame clones only, with some absent. In the table there are over 150,000 clones, about 61% of which are singletons. Input material: CD8+ T cells sorted from blood. These receptors all stem from a human donor in good health.

V usage is TRBV9 and J usage is TRBJ1-1; 9 positions agree with TRBD1. The CDR3 spans 17 residues. Germline CDR1 and CDR2: SGDLS and YYNGEE. V trimming: 6 bases; J trimming: 0 bases; junction bases outside the gene matches: 12. This CDR3 reads CASTFRDRDFVNTEAFF. CDR3 DNA sequence: TGTGCCAGCACCTTCCGGGACAGGGATTTCGTGAACACTGAAGCTTTCTTT.

The V gene is TRBV4-1, the J gene TRBJ2-7; D assignment may be TRBD1 or TRBD2 (6 bases each). The germline V gene has CDR1 MGHRA and CDR2 YSYEKL. V dropped 4 bases and J dropped 2 bases, with 15 bases sitting between them. The CDR3 consists of 15 residues. The CDR3 region is CASSLDPGAPYEQYF. CDR3 in DNA: TGCGCCAGCAGCCTCGACCCGGGGGCCCCCTACGAGCAGTACTTC.

V usage is TRBV29-1 and J usage is TRBJ2-5, with D uncertain. This CDR3 is 13 amino acids long. CDR1 and CDR2 (germline): SQVTM, ANQGSEA. Trimming stripped 2 bases from V and 2 bases from J, with 9 bases between. DNA of the CDR3: TGCAGCGTTGAAAGGCCCGGACAAGAGACCCAGTACTTC. It codes for CSVERPGQETQYF.

J is TRBJ1-1 and V is TRBV7-6, with D perhaps TRBD1 (6 bases). Germline V CDR1 and CDR2: SGHVS, FNYEAQ. Trimming shortened V by 5 bases and J by 10 bases, and 23 bases separated the two germline ends. CDR3 length: 15 amino acids. For the CDR3, the DNA is TGTGCCAGCAGCCCCACCCCGGGACAAAGGATAGTAGCTTTCTTT. Protein: CASSPTPGQRIVAFF.

This rearrangement joins TRBV4-1 to TRBJ1-1, with a tentative D call TRBD1 (5 bases). The CDR3 extends over 14 amino acids. Between the trimmed V and J ends, which lost 2 bases and 4 bases, there was a span of 11 bases. CDR1 is MGHRA and CDR2 is YSYEKL in the germline V gene. The CDR3 region is CASSQPLRGTEAFF. CDR3 in DNA: TGCGCCAGCAGCCAACCCCTAAGGGGCACTGAAGCTTTCTTT.

The V call is TRBV5-1, the J call TRBJ1-1, with TRBD1 as a possible D gene (6 bases). The CDR3 spans 14 residues. V lost 3 bases and J 3 bases, leaving 12 bases between the germline ends. Germline V CDR1 and CDR2: SGHRS, YFSETQ. Written as DNA, the CDR3 is TGCGCCAGCAGCTGGAGACAGGAGGACACTGAAGCTTTCTTT. Protein sequence: CASSWRQEDTEAFF.

The chain recombines TRBV4-1 with TRBJ2-3; D ambiguous. The germline CDR1 and CDR2 sequences are MGHRA and YSYEKL. V lost 4 bases and J lost 0, with 11 bases in between. The CDR3 is 15 residues long. CDR3 sequence: CASSPGTASTDTQYF. CDR3 sequence (DNA): TGCGCCAGCAGCCCAGGCACGGCAAGCACAGATACGCAGTATTTT.

This chain links TRBV5-6 with TRBJ1-2, with 9 bases fitting TRBD1. The CDR3 totals 16 residues. V dropped 3 bases and J dropped 2; count of bases not matched to a gene: 8. The germline gives CDR1 SGHDT, CDR2 YYEEEE. CDR3 sequence reads: CASSSYSGTGNYGYTF. CDR3 bases: TGTGCCAGCAGCTCATACTCCGGGACAGGGAACTATGGCTACACCTTC.

This clone was picked up a small number of times. The chain uses TRBV27 and TRBJ1-2; possibly TRBD1 for D (5 bases). CDR3 size: 14 residues. Trimming pared 10 bases from V and 8 bases from J, leaving 23 bases between. The germline CDR1 and CDR2 sequences are MNHEY and SMNVEV (reference sequence). The CDR3 DNA follows: TGTGCCACATCTTCCCAGGGCCCTTTAGGAGGCTACACCTTC. Translation gives CATSSQGPLGGYTF.

The CDR3, as DNA: TGCAGCGTGGGCCAGGATTCCTACGAGCAGTACTTC. Translation gives CSVGQDSYEQYF. The chain has TRBV29-1 and TRBJ2-7; D not certain. The ends were cut back, 6 bases at V and 1 base at J, with 10 bases in the middle. Germline V gives CDR1 SQVTM, CDR2 ANQGSEA. CDR3 length: 12 residues.

A few counts support this clone. The rearrangement joins TRBV7-9 to TRBJ2-2; D is undetermined. CDR3 length: 14 residues. Germline V gene lookup returns CDR1 SEHNR and CDR2 FQNEAQ (reference sequence). Trimming took off 1 base at V and 5 bases at J, with 8 bases between the two ends. The CDR3 DNA follows: TGTGCCAGCAGCTTAGTTCTGGGGACCGGGGAGCTGTTTTTT. It encodes CASSLVLGTGELFF.

This clone has a handful of counts. The gene calls are TRBV29-1 and TRBJ2-1, with TRBD1 matching over 9 bases. J was trimmed by 2 bases and V by 6 bases; bases with no gene match: 5. Germline CDR1 SQVTM, CDR2 ANQGSEA. This CDR3 has 14 residues. As DNA, the CDR3 is TGCAGCGTCCTGACAGGGGGGGCCTACAATGAGCAGTTCTTC. Translation gives CSVLTGGAYNEQFF.

The genes are TRBV7-9 and TRBJ1-4, with D maybe TRBD1 (6 bases). The ends were cut back, 5 bases at V and 8 bases at J, with 12 bases in the middle. Per germline, CDR1 SEHNR and CDR2 FQNEAQ (reference sequence). The CDR3 consists of 13 residues. CDR3 bases: TGTGCCAGCAGCCAAAGGGACATCGAAAAACTGTTTTTT. Translating gives CASSQRDIEKLFF.

About this clone: Different DNA sequences within this sample yield the same CDR3. The V call is TRBV29-1, the J call TRBJ2-1; tentatively, D is TRBD1 (5 bases). CDR3 length: 12 residues. Looked up from germline, CDR1 is SQVTM and CDR2 is ANQGSEA. Trimming took off 4 bases at V and 6 bases at J, with 10 bases between the two ends. CDR3 coding DNA: TGCAGCGTTGGGGGCCTTGGCAATGAGCAGTTCTTC. Translation: CSVGGLGNEQFF.

V usage is TRBV29-1 and J usage is TRBJ2-1; D is ambiguous. This CDR3 contains 11 residues. The germline V gene has CDR1 SQVTM and CDR2 ANQGSEA. Trimming pared 6 bases from V and 5 bases from J, leaving 8 bases between. The CDR3 protein is CSVRINNEQFF. As DNA, the CDR3 is TGCAGCGTCCGGATCAACAATGAGCAGTTCTTC.

The chain employs TRBV7-7 and TRBJ2-7; no clear D. Germline V gives CDR1 SSHAT, CDR2 FNYEAQ (reference sequence). The ends were cut back, 1 base at V and 1 base at J, with 5 bases in the middle. The CDR3 runs to 13 residues. CDR3 sequence: CASSLGRSYEQYF. The CDR3 nucleotides read TGTGCCAGCAGCTTAGGCCGTTCCTACGAGCAGTACTTC.

The CDR3 bases are TGCGCCAGCAGCCAAGAACCCCAAGGAAGCAATCAGCCCCAGCATTTT. It is translated as CASSQEPQGSNQPQHF. The rearrangement uses TRBV4-1 and TRBJ1-5; D unclear. This CDR3 is built from 16 residues. Germline lookup yields CDR1 MGHRA and CDR2 YSYEKL. Trimming took off 0 bases at V and 1 base at J, with 10 bases between the two ends.

The gene calls are TRBV27 and TRBJ2-1; possible D gene TRBD1, 5 bases. Germline-derived CDR1 and CDR2 are MNHEY and SMNVEV (reference sequence). Trimming shortened V by 2 bases and J by 7 bases, and 9 bases separated the two germline ends. This CDR3 contains 13 residues. The CDR3 is CASSLRRANEQFF. The CDR3 region has the DNA TGTGCCAGCAGTTTACGCAGGGCAAATGAGCAGTTCTTC.

The chain joins TRBV29-1 to TRBJ2-1, with D perhaps TRBD1 or TRBD2 (5 bases each). CDR3 length: 13 residues. Germline loops: CDR1 SQVTM, CDR2 ANQGSEA. V lost 3 bases and J 8 bases, leaving 14 bases between the germline ends. The CDR3 DNA reads as TGCAGCGTTGAGACACGGGGCGACGATGAGCAGTTCTTC. Its translation: CSVETRGDDEQFF.

This clone has just one count. V and J are TRBV4-1 and TRBJ2-7, with 10 bases identical to TRBD1. This CDR3 contains 19 residues. Germline V lookup: CDR1 MGHRA, CDR2 YSYEKL. V gave up 0 bases and J gave up 0 bases; unmatched junction bases: 11. The CDR3 DNA sequence: TGCGCCAGCAGCCAAGATAGTTCGCCGGGACAGGGGATCTCCTACGAGCAGTACTTC. Translating it yields CASSQDSSPGQGISYEQYF.

The chain recombines TRBV5-6 with TRBJ1-5, with D uncertain. The V gene's germline CDR1 is SGHDT and CDR2 YYEEEE. The CDR3 runs to 14 residues. Trimming took 1 base from V and 0 from J, leaving 5 bases between them. The CDR3 sequence: CASSLMNSNQPQHF. DNA of the CDR3: TGTGCCAGCAGCTTGATGAATAGCAATCAGCCCCAGCATTTT. Full variable domain (remainder filled in from reference TRBV5-6 and TRBJ1-5): DAGVTQSPTHLIKTRGQQVTLRCSPKSGHDTVSWYQQALGQGPQFIFQYYEEEERQRGNFPDRFSGHQFPNYSSELNVNALLLGDSALYLCASSLMNSNQPQHFGDGTRLSIL.

The chain recombines TRBV9 with TRBJ2-3; D gene uncertain. Germline V CDR1 and CDR2: SGDLS, YYNGEE. Trimming took off 0 bases at V and 2 bases at J, with 7 bases between the two ends. This CDR3 has 14 amino acids. CDR3 sequence: CASSVADSTDTQYF. CDR3 DNA sequence: TGTGCCAGCAGCGTAGCGGATTCCACAGATACGCAGTATTTT.

The chain couples TRBV29-1 to TRBJ1-1; unclear D gene. Between the trimmed V and J ends, which lost 5 bases and 1 base, there was a span of 14 bases. Germline V gene sequence: CDR1 SQVTM, CDR2 ANQGSEA. The CDR3 totals 14 residues. The CDR3 here is CSVKASGRNTEAFF. The CDR3 nucleotides are TGCAGCGTTAAGGCGAGCGGGAGGAACACTGAAGCTTTCTTT.

The gene calls are TRBV2 and TRBJ1-6, with 10 bases matching TRBD1. This CDR3 is 12 amino acids long. Germline V gene sequence: CDR1 SNHLY, CDR2 FYNNEI. The J segment lost 9 bases and the V segment lost 8 bases, leaving 1 base of the junction unmatched. The CDR3 region has the DNA TGTGCCAGCGGGACAGGGGCTTCACCCCTCCACTTT. Encoded protein: CASGTGASPLHF.

This clone occurred a few times. This rearrangement joins TRBV5-1 to TRBJ2-5; 10 bases map to TRBD2. CDR1 is SGHRS, CDR2 YFSETQ, per germline. The junction had 6 bases not matched to a gene; V was cut back by 5 bases and J by 2 bases. CDR3 size: 15 residues. CDR3 bases: TGCGCCAGCAGGCTGACTAGCGGGCTTCAAGAGACCCAGTACTTC. It translates to CASRLTSGLQETQYF.